The 14 T cell receptor beta chains given below trace back to one sample, sequenced in a study of blood T cells in healthy people across ages. The second PCR ran about 6 to 12 cycles with a sample-barcoded 5' primer and J-beta primers. TCRdb recomputed calls from the 5' RACE reads with MiXCR, one row per CDR3 protein. The table has over 700,000 distinct CDR3 sequences, around 25% seen once. The same sample was also studied in work on T cells of mothers and their children.

What was sequenced was blood. The receptor source for this set is a boy between 10 and 17 years old in good health.

This chain uses TRBV3-1 with TRBJ2-1, with D uncertain. The V end was cut by 2 bases, the J end by 8 bases, with 13 bases between. The germline gives CDR1 LGHDT, CDR2 YNNKEL (reference sequence). The CDR3 is 14 residues long. The DNA of the CDR3 is TGTGCCAGCAGCCAATCCCTAGTGTCCTATGAGCAGTTCTTC. Translated, it gives CASSQSLVSYEQFF.

This clonotype appeared a few times. CDR3 coding DNA: TGTGCCAGCAGCGTAAAGATTAGCGGGGGGGCCTACAATGAGCAGTTCTTC. Amino acid sequence: CASSVKISGGAYNEQFF. This chain links TRBV9 with TRBJ2-1; 11 positions agree with TRBD2. Germline V gene data show CDR1 as SGDLS and CDR2 as YYNGEE. The CDR3 consists of 17 residues. The trim removed 1 base at V and 2 bases at J, leaving 5 bases unmatched.

The table lists this clonotype with a few counts. The chain is built from TRBV20-1 and TRBJ2-5; 12 nucleotides line up with TRBD2. Trimming at V came to 6 bases and at J to 5 bases, leaving 10 bases not matched to a gene. The germline V gene encodes CDR1 DFQATT and CDR2 SNEGSKA (reference sequence). The CDR3 totals 15 residues. The CDR3 protein is CSARPLGLAGETQYF. The CDR3 DNA follows: TGCAGTGCCAGACCTCTCGGACTAGCGGGGGAGACCCAGTACTTC.

The chain couples TRBV6-5 to TRBJ2-5; 8 bases map to TRBD1. V was clipped by 4 bases and J by 2 bases; unmatched bases: 9. The CDR3 contains 16 residues. Per the germline V gene, CDR1 is MNHEY and CDR2 is SVGAGI. The CDR3 region has the DNA TGTGCCAGCAGTTGGGGGCAGGGGGCAAGGCAAGAGACCCAGTACTTC. Translation gives CASSWGQGARQETQYF.

This clonotype was observed a handful of times. The chain is built from TRBV20-1 and TRBJ2-5; 9 bases agree with TRBD1. The DNA end is a closer match to TRBJ2-1, so the J assignment may be wrong. The CDR3 is made up of 14 amino acids. Germline CDR1 and CDR2: DFQATT and SNEGSKA (reference sequence). The CDR3 DNA is TGCAGTGCTAGAGATCAAAGAACAGGGGGCGTGCAGTTCTTC. Protein: CSARDQRTGGVQFF.

This clonotype was observed a few times. V usage is TRBV12-3 or TRBV12-4 and J usage is TRBJ2-7, with 8 bases fitting TRBD2. CDR3 size: 15 residues. V trimming: 8 bases; J trimming: 1 base; junction bases outside the gene matches: 10. CDR3 DNA: TGTGCCAGCCGGGTTACGTCTAGCGGGTCCTACGAGCAGTACTTC. Protein: CASRVTSSGSYEQYF.

The chain couples TRBV9 to TRBJ1-2; no firm D call. CDR1 and CDR2 from the germline V gene are SGDLS and YYNGEE. The CDR3 loop spans 10 amino acids. With 3 bases removed from V and 8 bases from J, the gap between germline ends came to 5 bases. Here the CDR3 reads CASSGEGYTF. The CDR3 nucleotides are TGTGCCAGCAGCGGTGAGGGCTACACCTTC.

Only a few counts were recorded for this clonotype. The chain has TRBV5-1 and TRBJ1-6; TRBD1 matches 8 bases. Germline trimming cut 4 bases from V and 6 bases from J; bases unmatched to any gene: 9. There are 16 residues in the CDR3. Germline assignment: CDR1 SGHRS and CDR2 YFSETQ. The CDR3: CASSAGTGPPNSPLHF. The DNA of the CDR3 is TGCGCCAGCAGCGCCGGGACAGGACCTCCTAATTCACCCCTCCACTTT. Full variable domain (outside the CDR3, taken from reference TRBV5-1 and TRBJ1-6): KAGVTQTPRYLIKTRGQQVTLSCSPISGHRSVSWYQQTPGQGLQFLFEYFSETQRNKGNFPGRFSGRQFSNSRSEMNVSTLELGDSALYLCASSAGTGPPNSPLHFGNGTRLTVT.

This clonotype was observed a few times. This chain links TRBV6-2 or TRBV6-3 with TRBJ2-5; 7 bases are shared with TRBD2. Germline V gene lookup returns CDR1 MNHEY and CDR2 SVGEGT. V dropped 7 bases and J dropped 4; count of bases not matched to a gene: 9. This CDR3 contains 14 residues. The CDR3 DNA sequence: TGTGCCAGCACACCGGGCAGCGGGGTAGAGACCCAGTACTTC. Protein: CASTPGSGVETQYF.

The rearrangement uses TRBV7-6 and TRBJ1-2, with 7 nucleotides matching TRBD1. Germline V gives CDR1 SGHVS, CDR2 FNYEAQ. V lost 1 base and J lost 6; bases outside the gene matches: 5. The CDR3 has 14 amino acids. The chain's CDR3 is CASSLDDRVNGYTF. The CDR3 nucleotides read TGTGCCAGCAGCTTAGATGACAGGGTGAATGGCTACACCTTC.

The rearrangement uses TRBV28 and TRBJ2-5; D uncertain. The CDR3 contains 14 residues. Germline V gene sequence: CDR1 MDHEN, CDR2 SYDVKM. The V and J ends lost 0 bases and 5 bases respectively, with 10 bases between them. The CDR3 sequence: CASSLWQNGETQYF. As DNA, the CDR3 is TGTGCCAGCAGTTTATGGCAAAACGGGGAGACCCAGTACTTC.

The V and J genes are TRBV28 and TRBJ2-3; 7 bases are shared with TRBD2. V lost 2 bases and J lost 0; bases outside the gene matches: 5. This CDR3 comprises 16 residues. Germline CDR1 reads MDHEN; CDR2 reads SYDVKM. DNA of the CDR3: TGTGCCAGCAGTTTAGCCACTAGCGAAAGCACAGATACGCAGTATTTT. Encoded protein: CASSLATSESTDTQYF.

This clonotype was found a few times. The rearrangement links TRBV12-3 or TRBV12-4 to TRBJ2-2, with 8 bases fitting TRBD2. Trimming removed 8 bases from V and 6 bases from J; junction bases left unmatched: 5. The CDR3 totals 13 residues. The CDR3 sequence: CASGSGGSGELFF. The CDR3 nucleotides read TGTGCCAGCGGGAGCGGGGGATCCGGGGAGCTGTTTTTT.

The chain combines TRBV29-1 with TRBJ2-2; 7 bases line up with TRBD2. The germline gives CDR1 SQVTM, CDR2 ANQGSEA. The CDR3 has 16 amino acids. After removal of 2 bases from V and 6 bases from J, the junction contained 12 bases not matched to a gene. CDR3 sequence: CSVERPGEGVSGELFF. The CDR3 DNA reads as TGCAGCGTTGAACGTCCGGGGGAGGGCGTCTCCGGGGAGCTGTTTTTT.